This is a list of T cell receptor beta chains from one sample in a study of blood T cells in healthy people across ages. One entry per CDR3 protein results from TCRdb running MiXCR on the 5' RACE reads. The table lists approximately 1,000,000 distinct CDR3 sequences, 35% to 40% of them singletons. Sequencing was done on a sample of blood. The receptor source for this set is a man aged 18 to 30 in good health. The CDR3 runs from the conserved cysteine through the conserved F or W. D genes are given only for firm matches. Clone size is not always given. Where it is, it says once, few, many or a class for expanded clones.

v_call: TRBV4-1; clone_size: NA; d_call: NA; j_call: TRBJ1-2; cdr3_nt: TGCGCCAGCAGCCAATTTGTATCTGGGGGCTATGGCTACACCTTC; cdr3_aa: CASSQFVSGGYGYTF
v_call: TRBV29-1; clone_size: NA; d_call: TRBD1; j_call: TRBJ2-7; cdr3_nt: TGCAGCGTTGGTGGGACAGGGTATCGCTACGAGCAGTACTTC; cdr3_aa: CSVGGTGYRYEQYF
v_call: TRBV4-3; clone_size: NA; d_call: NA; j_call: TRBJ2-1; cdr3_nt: TGCGCCAGCAGCCACACGCTGGTCACCTACAATGAGCAGTTCTTC; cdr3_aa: CASSHTLVTYNEQFF
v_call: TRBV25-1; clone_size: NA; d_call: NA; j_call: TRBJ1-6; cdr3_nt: TGTGCCAGCAGTGAGCTCCTGGGTTCACCCCTCCACTTT; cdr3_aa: CASSELLGSPLHF
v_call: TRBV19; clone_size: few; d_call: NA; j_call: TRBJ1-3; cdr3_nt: TGTGCCAGTAACGGGGCAGGGCTACGAGGAAACACCATATATTTT; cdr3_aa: CASNGAGLRGNTIYF
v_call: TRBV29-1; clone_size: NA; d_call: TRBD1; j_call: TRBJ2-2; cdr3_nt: TGCAGCGTACGAACAGGGGCCGGGGAGCTGTTTTTT; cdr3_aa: CSVRTGAGELFF
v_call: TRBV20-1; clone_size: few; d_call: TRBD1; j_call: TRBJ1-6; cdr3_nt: TGCAGTGCTAGATCGGGGACAGCCGGCTATAATTCACCCCTCCACTTT; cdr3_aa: CSARSGTAGYNSPLHF
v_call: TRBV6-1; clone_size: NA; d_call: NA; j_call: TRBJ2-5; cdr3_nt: TGTGCCAGCAGGGAAGGGGGAGATGAGCAGTACTTC; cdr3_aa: CASREGGDEQYF
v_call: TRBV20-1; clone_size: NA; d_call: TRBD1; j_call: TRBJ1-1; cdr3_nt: TGCAGTGCTAGAGAGGGACAGGGATGGGGCACTGAAGCTTTCTTT; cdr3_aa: CSAREGQGWGTEAFF
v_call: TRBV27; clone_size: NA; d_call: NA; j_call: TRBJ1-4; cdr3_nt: TGTGCCAGCGGATCGACACCAACTAATGAAAAACTGTTTTTT; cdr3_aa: CASGSTPTNEKLFF
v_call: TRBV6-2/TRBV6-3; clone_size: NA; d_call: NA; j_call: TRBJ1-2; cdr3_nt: TGTGCCAACAGCCCCAGCCTGGACTATGGCTACACCTTC; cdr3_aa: CANSPSLDYGYTF
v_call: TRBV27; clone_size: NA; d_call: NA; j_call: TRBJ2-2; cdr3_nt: TGTGCCAGCAGTTTAAGTCCATCAGGGGAGCTGTTTTTT; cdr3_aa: CASSLSPSGELFF
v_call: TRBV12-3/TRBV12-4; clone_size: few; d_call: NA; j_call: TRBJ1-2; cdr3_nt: TGTGCCAGCAGTGTTGGGGATTTAAACTATGGCTACACCTTC; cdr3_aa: CASSVGDLNYGYTF
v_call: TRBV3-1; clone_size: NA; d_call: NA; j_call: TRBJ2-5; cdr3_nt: TGTGCCAGCAGACAGGTCAATGAGCAGTACTTC; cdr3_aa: CASRQVNEQYF
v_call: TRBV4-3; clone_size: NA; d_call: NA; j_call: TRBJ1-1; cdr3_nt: TGCGCCAGCAGCCAAGGGTATCCGGGTGGTGAAGCTTTCTTT; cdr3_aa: CASSQGYPGGEAFF
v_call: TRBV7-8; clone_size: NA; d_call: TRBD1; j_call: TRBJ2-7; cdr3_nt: TGTGCCAGCAGGTCTAGACAGGGAAGATACGAGCAGTACTTC; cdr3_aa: CASRSRQGRYEQYF
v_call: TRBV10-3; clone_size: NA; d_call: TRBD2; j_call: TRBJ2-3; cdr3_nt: TGTGCCATCAGGACTAGCGGGGGTCCAGATACGCAGTATTTT; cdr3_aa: CAIRTSGGPDTQYF
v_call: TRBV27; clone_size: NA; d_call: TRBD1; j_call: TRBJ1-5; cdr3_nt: TGTGCCAGCAGTCCTCGACAGGGTTGGAATCAGCCCCAGCATTTT; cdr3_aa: CASSPRQGWNQPQHF
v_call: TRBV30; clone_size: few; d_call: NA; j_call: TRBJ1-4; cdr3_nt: TGTGCCTGGAGTCCCGGGACGTACGAAAAACTGTTTTTT; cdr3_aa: CAWSPGTYEKLFF
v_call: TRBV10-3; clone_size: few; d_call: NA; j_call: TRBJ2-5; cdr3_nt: TGTGCCATCAGCCAGAGCGGTGGGCTCAGGTGGTGGGAGCAGTACTTC; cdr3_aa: CAISQSGGLRWWEQYF
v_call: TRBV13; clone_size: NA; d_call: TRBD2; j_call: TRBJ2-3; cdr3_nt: TGTGCCAGCAGCTTAGACCAGCGGGGGGGCTCAGATACGCAGTATTTT; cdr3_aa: CASSLDQRGGSDTQYF
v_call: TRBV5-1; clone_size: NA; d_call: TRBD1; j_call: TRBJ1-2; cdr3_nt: TGCGCCAGTTCAACGGGACAGTCGATCTCCTATGGCTACACCTTC; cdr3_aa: CASSTGQSISYGYTF
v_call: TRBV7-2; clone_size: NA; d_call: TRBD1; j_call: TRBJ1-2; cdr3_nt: TGTGCCAGCAGCAAGGGACAGGGGGCGATGGGCACCTTC; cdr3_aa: CASSKGQGAMGTF
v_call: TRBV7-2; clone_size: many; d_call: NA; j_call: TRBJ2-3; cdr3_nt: TGTGCCAGCAGTCTGGTGGGGGGATCTAGCACAGATACGCAGTATTTT; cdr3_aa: CASSLVGGSSTDTQYF
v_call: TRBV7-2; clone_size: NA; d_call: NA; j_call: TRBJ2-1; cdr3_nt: TGTGCCGGCAGTTTAGCGACAGGTGGATCTTTGAAGCAGTTCTTC; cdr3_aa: CAGSLATGGSLKQFF
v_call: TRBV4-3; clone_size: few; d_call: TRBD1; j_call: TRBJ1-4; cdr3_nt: TGCGCCAGCAGCTTAAGGGGCAGGGGGGATGAAAAACTGTTTTTT; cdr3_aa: CASSLRGRGDEKLFF
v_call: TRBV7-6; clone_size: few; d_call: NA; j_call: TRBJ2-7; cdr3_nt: TGTGCCAGCAGCTTAGATGGGGCCAGGAGCTACGAGCAGTACTTC; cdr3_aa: CASSLDGARSYEQYF
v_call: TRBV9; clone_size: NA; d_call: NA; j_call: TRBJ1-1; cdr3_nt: TGTGCCAGCAGCTATATCGAATCGGTTGGGGCGAACACTGAAGCTTTCTTT; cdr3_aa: CASSYIESVGANTEAFF
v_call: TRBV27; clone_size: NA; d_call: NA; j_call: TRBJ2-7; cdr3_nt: TGTGCCAACAGCTCTGGACGGGGTTACGAGCAGTACTTC; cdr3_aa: CANSSGRGYEQYF
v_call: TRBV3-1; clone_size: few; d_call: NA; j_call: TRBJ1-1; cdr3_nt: TGTGCCAGCAGCCAACAACAGAACACTGAAGCTTTCTTT; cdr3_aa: CASSQQQNTEAFF
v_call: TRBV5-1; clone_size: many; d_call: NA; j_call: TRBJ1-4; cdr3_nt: TGCGCCAGCAGCTTTCGAACAGCAACTAATGAAAAACTGTTTTTT; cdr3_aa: CASSFRTATNEKLFF
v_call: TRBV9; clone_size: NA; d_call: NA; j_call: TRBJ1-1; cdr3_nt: TGTGCCAGCAGGGGGGCATCGAACACTGAAGCTTTCTTT; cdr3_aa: CASRGASNTEAFF
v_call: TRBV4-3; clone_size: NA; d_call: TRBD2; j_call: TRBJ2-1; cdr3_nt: TGCGCCAGCAGCCCTTTCGGGGCTAGCGGGGGTGGTGATGAGCAGTTCTTC; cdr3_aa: CASSPFGASGGGDEQFF
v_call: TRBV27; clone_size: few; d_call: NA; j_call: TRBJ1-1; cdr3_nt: TGTGCCAGCACCCCCATGGGGCAGACTCGAGCTTTCTTT; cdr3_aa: CASTPMGQTRAFF
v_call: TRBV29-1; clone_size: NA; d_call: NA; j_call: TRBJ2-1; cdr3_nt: TGCAGCGTTGTAAACCCGGGGCAGGGGCACAATGAGCAGTTCTTC; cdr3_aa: CSVVNPGQGHNEQFF
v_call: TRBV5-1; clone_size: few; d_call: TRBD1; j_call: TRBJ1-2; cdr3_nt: TGCGCCAGCAGCCCTGACCCGACAGGGAATGGCGGTGGCTACACCTTC; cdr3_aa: CASSPDPTGNGGGYTF
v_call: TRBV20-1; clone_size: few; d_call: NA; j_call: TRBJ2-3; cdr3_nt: TGCAGTGCACCGAGAGAGGGGATCACAGATACGCAGTATTTT; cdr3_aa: CSAPREGITDTQYF
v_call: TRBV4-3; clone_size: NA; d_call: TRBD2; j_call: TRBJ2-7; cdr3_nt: TGCGCCAGCAGCCAAGAAGGGACTAGCGGGTCCTCAGATTACAATGAGCAGTACTTC; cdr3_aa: CASSQEGTSGSSDYNEQYF
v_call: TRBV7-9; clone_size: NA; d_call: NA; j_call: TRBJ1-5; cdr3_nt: TGTGCCAGCAGCCAGGATCGAAACCCCGAGCATTTT; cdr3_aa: CASSQDRNPEHF
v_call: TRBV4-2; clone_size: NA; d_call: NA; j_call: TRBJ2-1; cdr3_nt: TGTGCCAGCAGTGATGGGGGAAGCTCCTACAATGAGCAGTTCTTC; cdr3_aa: CASSDGGSSYNEQFF
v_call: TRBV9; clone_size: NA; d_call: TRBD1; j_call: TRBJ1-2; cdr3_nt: TGTGCCAGCAGCGGGGGGACAGGACCTCACTACGGCTACACCTTC; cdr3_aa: CASSGGTGPHYGYTF
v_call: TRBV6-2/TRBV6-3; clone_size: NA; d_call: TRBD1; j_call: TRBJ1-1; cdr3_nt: TGTGCCAGCAGTTCCTCGGGACAGGGTGTTTTGAACACTGAAGCTTTCTTT; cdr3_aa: CASSSSGQGVLNTEAFF
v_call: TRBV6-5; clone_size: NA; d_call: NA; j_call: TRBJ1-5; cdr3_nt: TGTGCCAGCAGGGCTAGGGGGTTTAGCAATCAGCCCCAGCATTTT; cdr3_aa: CASRARGFSNQPQHF
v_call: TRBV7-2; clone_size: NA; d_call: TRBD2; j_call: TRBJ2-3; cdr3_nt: TGTGCCAGCAGCCCAGTCCCAGCGGGGGGGGGGAGCACAGATACGCAGTATTTT; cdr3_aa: CASSPVPAGGGSTDTQYF
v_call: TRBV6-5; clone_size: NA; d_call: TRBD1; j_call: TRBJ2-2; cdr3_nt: TGTGCCAGCAGTTACGGAGGGACAGGCTCGGCCGGGGAGCTGTTTTTT; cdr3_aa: CASSYGGTGSAGELFF
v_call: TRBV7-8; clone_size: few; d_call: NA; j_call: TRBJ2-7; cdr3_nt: TGTGCCAGCAGCAAATCGACTAGCGAGCAGTACTTC; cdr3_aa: CASSKSTSEQYF
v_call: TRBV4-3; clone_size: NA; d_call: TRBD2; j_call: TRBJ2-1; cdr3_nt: TGCGCCAGCAGCCAAGATTTAGGACTAGCGGAGAATGAGCAGTTCTTC; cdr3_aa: CASSQDLGLAENEQFF
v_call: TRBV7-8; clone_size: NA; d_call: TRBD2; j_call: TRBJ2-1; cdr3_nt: TGTGCCAGCAGCTTAATTGGCGGGGGGGGAGGTAATGAGCAGTTCTTC; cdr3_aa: CASSLIGGGGGNEQFF
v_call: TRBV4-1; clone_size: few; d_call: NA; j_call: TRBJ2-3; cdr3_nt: TGCGCCAGCAGCCAAGTCGGGGTTAGCACAGATACGCAGTATTTT; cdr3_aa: CASSQVGVSTDTQYF
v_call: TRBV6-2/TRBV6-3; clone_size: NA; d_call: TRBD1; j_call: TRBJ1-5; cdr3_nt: TGTGCCAGCAGTAGGGAGACAGGGGGGCGAGATCAGCCCCAGCATTTT; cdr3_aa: CASSRETGGRDQPQHF